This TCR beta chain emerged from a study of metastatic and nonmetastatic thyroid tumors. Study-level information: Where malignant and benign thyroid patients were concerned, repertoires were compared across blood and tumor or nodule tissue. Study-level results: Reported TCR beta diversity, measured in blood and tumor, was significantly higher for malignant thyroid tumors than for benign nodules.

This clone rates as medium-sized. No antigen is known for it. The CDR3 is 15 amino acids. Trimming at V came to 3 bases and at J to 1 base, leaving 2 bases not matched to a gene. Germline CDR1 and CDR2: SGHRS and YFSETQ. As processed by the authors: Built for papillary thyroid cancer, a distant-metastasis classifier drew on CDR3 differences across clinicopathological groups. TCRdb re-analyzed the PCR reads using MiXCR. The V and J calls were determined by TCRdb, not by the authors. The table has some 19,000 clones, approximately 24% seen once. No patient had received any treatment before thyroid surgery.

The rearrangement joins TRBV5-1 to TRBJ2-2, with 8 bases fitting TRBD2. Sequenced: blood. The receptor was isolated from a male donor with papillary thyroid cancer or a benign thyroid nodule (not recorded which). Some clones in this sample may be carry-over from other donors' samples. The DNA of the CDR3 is TGCGCCAGCAGCTATAGCGGGGAGAACACCGGGGAGCTGTTTTTT. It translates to CASSYSGENTGELFF.